Following are 29 T cell receptor beta chains from one sample sequenced in a study of CD8 T cells in ankylosing spondylitis. TCRdb re-called the 5' RACE reads through MiXCR, storing one row per CDR3 protein. Of hundreds of thousands of distinct CDR3 sequences detected, roughly 32% appear once; the ten largest clones hold around 4%. Input material: blood, either unsorted or a sorted T cell fraction (not recorded which). All receptors derive from a male donor with ankylosing spondylitis or in good health (not recorded which).

V usage is TRBV27 and J usage is TRBJ1-5; D is unclear. The V and J ends lost 4 bases and 5 bases respectively, with 12 bases between them. Germline values: CDR1 MNHEY, CDR2 SMNVEV (reference sequence). The CDR3 is 14 residues long. The DNA for the CDR3 is TGTGCCAGCAGTTGGGCCAAGGATTATCAGCCCCAGCATTTT. Translated, it gives CASSWAKDYQPQHF.

The chain employs TRBV7-6 and TRBJ2-3, with TRBD1 matching over 7 bases. Germline V gives CDR1 SGHVS, CDR2 FNYEAQ. CDR3 length: 15 amino acids. V lost 1 base, J lost 2 bases, and 3 bases stayed unmatched. As DNA, the CDR3 is TGTGCCAGCAGCTTAGGGGACAGTGACACAGATACGCAGTATTTT. Its translation is CASSLGDSDTDTQYF.

J is TRBJ1-3 and V is TRBV15; D gene ambiguous. The CDR3 runs to 13 residues. The germline CDR1 and CDR2 sequences are LNHNV and YYDKDF (reference sequence). V was cut by 4 bases and J by 0 bases, with 4 bases left in between. CDR3 nucleotides: TGTGCCACCAGCACGATCTCTGGAAACACCATATATTTT. Translated: CATSTISGNTIYF. Full variable domain (missing parts from reference TRBV15 and TRBJ1-3): DAMVIQNPRYQVTQFGKPVTLSCSQTLNHNVMYWYQQKSSQAPKLLFHYYDKDFNNEADTPDNFQSRRPNTSFCFLDIRSPGLGDTAMYLCATSTISGNTIYFGEGSWLTVV.

There are a few counts of this clonotype. DNA of the CDR3: TGTGCCATCAGTGGAGGGGGGGATGAGCAGTTCTTC. This gives the protein CAISGGGDEQFF. V usage is TRBV10-3 and J usage is TRBJ2-1; D possibly corresponds to TRBD2 (7 bases). Germline CDR1 is ENHRY and CDR2 is SYGVKD. Trimming removed 4 bases from V and 8 bases from J, with 9 bases in between. The CDR3 runs 12 residues.

This chain uses TRBV20-1 with TRBJ2-7; 7 bases map to TRBD1. Trimming at V came to 6 bases and at J to 1 base, leaving 15 bases not matched to a gene. Per the germline V gene, CDR1 is DFQATT and CDR2 is SNEGSKA (reference sequence). The CDR3 sequence is 16 residues long. CDR3 DNA sequence: TGCAGTGCCGTCCCATATGACAGGGCCCTATCCTACGAGCAGTACTTC. It translates to CSAVPYDRALSYEQYF.

The chain employs TRBV12-3 or TRBV12-4 and TRBJ2-7; D ambiguous. V lost 6 bases to trimming and J lost 2 bases, with 11 bases between them. CDR3 length: 13 residues. CDR3 in DNA: TGTGCCAGCAGCCTGACCACAGCCTACGAGCAGTACTTC. Translated: CASSLTTAYEQYF.

This clonotype was counted a few times. The V and J genes are TRBV5-1 and TRBJ1-4, with TRBD1 as a possible D gene (5 bases). The CDR3 is 15 amino acids. V lost 0 bases to trimming and J lost 1 base, with 7 bases between them. Germline CDR1 and CDR2: SGHRS and YFSETQ. The CDR3 sequence: CASSLEGETNEKLFF. In nucleotides, the CDR3 is TGCGCCAGCAGCTTGGAAGGGGAAACTAATGAAAAACTGTTTTTT.

The J gene is TRBJ2-3, the V gene TRBV7-8; TRBD1 aligns across 8 bases. This CDR3 contains 15 residues. V was clipped by 5 bases and J by 5 bases; unmatched bases: 9. Germline V gives CDR1 SGHVS, CDR2 FQNEAQ. In nucleotides, the CDR3 is TGTGCCAGCAGCCTTCGGACAGGGCGAGGAGATACGCAGTATTTT. The encoded protein is CASSLRTGRGDTQYF.

This clonotype was counted between two and nine times. This CDR3 reads CSARDRTNYGYTF. DNA of the CDR3: TGCAGTGCTAGGGACAGAACTAACTATGGCTACACCTTC. J is TRBJ1-2 and V is TRBV20-1, with D maybe TRBD1 (6 bases). The CDR3 is made up of 13 amino acids. Trimming took 3 bases from V and 0 from J, leaving 8 bases between them. CDR1 and CDR2 (germline): DFQATT, SNEGSKA (reference sequence).

The gene calls are TRBV20-1 and TRBJ1-2; 11 nucleotides line up with TRBD1. Germline CDR1 and CDR2: DFQATT and SNEGSKA (reference sequence). V shed 2 bases, J shed 8 bases, and the junction held 1 base outside the gene matches. CDR3 size: 12 residues. As DNA, the CDR3 is TGCAGTGCTAGAAGGACAGGGGGCGGCTACACCTTC. Its translation: CSARRTGGGYTF.

This clonotype was found a few times. This chain links TRBV20-1 with TRBJ2-3; D gene unclear. Looked up from germline, CDR1 is DFQATT and CDR2 is SNEGSKA (reference sequence). The V and J ends lost 2 bases and 2 bases respectively, with 8 bases between them. The length of the CDR3 is 13 residues. The CDR3 DNA is TGCAGTGCTAGACGACGGTTCACAGATACGCAGTATTTT. Amino acid sequence: CSARRRFTDTQYF.

The gene calls are TRBV20-1 and TRBJ2-5; D remains unclear. The germline CDR1 and CDR2 sequences are DFQATT and SNEGSKA (reference sequence). The CDR3 extends over 14 amino acids. V was pared by 0 bases and J by 4 bases, with 12 bases between. CDR3 amino acids: CSARDLSRLETQYF. DNA for the CDR3: TGCAGTGCTAGAGATCTCTCCCGGTTAGAGACCCAGTACTTC.

This clonotype has only a few counts. The chain has TRBV7-3 and TRBJ2-3; D is unclear. V shed 5 bases and J shed 2 bases, with 14 bases lying between them. CDR3 length: 15 amino acids. CDR1 and CDR2 (germline): SGHTA, FQGTGA. The CDR3 sequence is CASSPSDPDTDTQYF. The CDR3 region has the DNA TGTGCCAGCAGCCCCAGCGATCCGGACACAGATACGCAGTATTTT.

In its sample, this clonotype was seen a few times. This rearrangement joins TRBV20-1 to TRBJ1-6, with D uncertain. CDR1 is DFQATT, CDR2 SNEGSKA, per germline (reference sequence). The CDR3 runs to 12 residues. Deletions cut 5 bases from V and 14 bases from J, with 16 bases between. CDR3 nucleotide sequence: TGCAGTGCTTCTATATCCGCTGGGACCCTCCACTTT. As protein: CSASISAGTLHF.

This chain links TRBV12-3 or TRBV12-4 with TRBJ1-1; D may be TRBD1 (5 bases). Deletions cut 5 bases from V and 8 bases from J, with 12 bases between. The CDR3 spans 12 residues. The CDR3 region is CASSKGTPEAFF. The DNA for the CDR3 is TGTGCCAGCAGTAAAGGGACGCCCGAAGCTTTCTTT.

This clonotype has just a few counts. The chain links TRBV7-3 to TRBJ1-2, with D hard to call. CDR1 is SGHTA and CDR2 is FQGTGA in the germline V gene. The V end lost 2 bases, the J end lost 6 bases, and 10 bases lay between the germline ends. The CDR3 has 13 residues. This CDR3 reads CASSLSVGNGYTF. The CDR3 DNA reads TGTGCCAGCAGCTTATCGGTTGGGAATGGCTACACCTTC.

The sample holds a few counts of this clonotype. DNA for the CDR3: TGCAGTACGAGGGTAGTAGAGACCCAGTACTTC. Its protein product is CSTRVVETQYF. V is TRBV20-1 and J is TRBJ2-5; perhaps TRBD2 as D (5 bases). The CDR3 consists of 11 residues. V lost 8 bases to trimming and J lost 4 bases, with 11 bases between them. The germline CDR1 and CDR2 sequences are DFQATT and SNEGSKA (reference sequence).

V gene TRBV12-3 or TRBV12-4 combines with J gene TRBJ2-3, with TRBD1 identical over 8 bases. After removal of 7 bases from V and 0 bases from J, the junction contained 3 bases not matched to a gene. The CDR3 has 14 residues. The CDR3 sequence is CASTRQGSTDTQYF. As DNA, the CDR3 is TGTGCCAGCACCCGACAGGGGAGCACAGATACGCAGTATTTT.

Written as DNA, the CDR3 is TGTGCCACCAGCAGAGAAATAAACTCTGGGGCCAACGTCCTGACTTTC. Amino acid sequence: CATSREINSGANVLTF. V gene TRBV15 combines with J gene TRBJ2-6; D unclear. Germline V gives CDR1 LNHNV, CDR2 YYDKDF (reference sequence). The CDR3 consists of 16 residues. V gave up 0 bases and J gave up 0 bases, with 6 bases separating them.

The V call is TRBV7-9, the J call TRBJ2-1; 7 bases are shared with TRBD1. This CDR3 has 16 amino acids. The V segment lost 3 bases and the J segment 5 bases; nucleotides outside the gene matches: 10. Germline CDR1 is SEHNR and CDR2 is FQNEAQ (reference sequence). The chain's CDR3 is CASSFVLQGVDNEQFF. Written as DNA, the CDR3 is TGTGCCAGCAGCTTCGTTCTTCAGGGGGTAGACAATGAGCAGTTCTTC. Based on the CDR3 plus reference TRBV7-9 and TRBJ2-1, the full variable domain is DTGVSQNPRHKITKRGQNVTFRCDPISEHNRLYWYRQTLGQGPEFLTYFQNEAQLEKSRLLSDRFSAERPKGSFSTLEIQRTEQGDSAMYLCASSFVLQGVDNEQFFGPGTRLTVL.

In its sample, this clonotype was seen a few times. The chain links TRBV29-1 to TRBJ2-5, with D hard to call. Trimming pared 5 bases from V and 1 base from J, leaving 8 bases between. This CDR3 region has 12 residues. Germline assignment: CDR1 SQVTM and CDR2 ANQGSEA. Here the CDR3 reads CSVRIPQETQYF. CDR3 DNA: TGCAGCGTTCGGATACCCCAAGAGACCCAGTACTTC.

This clonotype occurred a few times. The rearrangement links TRBV28 to TRBJ1-2; D is perhaps TRBD1 (5 bases). Between the trimmed V and J ends, which lost 3 bases and 0 bases, there was a span of 14 bases. The CDR3 extends over 16 amino acids. In germline, CDR1 is MDHEN, CDR2 SYDVKM. The CDR3 here is CASSFDSYPTNYGYTF. Written as DNA, the CDR3 is TGTGCCAGCAGTTTTGACAGTTACCCTACTAACTATGGCTACACCTTC.

The rearrangement uses TRBV7-3 and TRBJ2-1; 7 bases line up with TRBD1. CDR1 and CDR2 (germline): SGHTA, FQGTGA. The CDR3 contains 14 residues. The trim removed 2 bases at V and 10 bases at J, leaving 8 bases unmatched. DNA for the CDR3: TGTGCCAGCAGCTTACTCCCCAGGGGACAGGAGCAGTTCTTC. Translating gives CASSLLPRGQEQFF.

Only a few counts were recorded for this clonotype. The chain is built from TRBV29-1 and TRBJ2-5; 10 nucleotides agree with TRBD2. V shed 1 base, J shed 7 bases, and the junction held 15 bases outside the gene matches. The germline V gene encodes CDR1 SQVTM and CDR2 ANQGSEA. This CDR3 comprises 17 residues. The DNA of the CDR3 is TGCAGCGTTGAAGGGACTAGCGGAGAAAGTACGGGTCGGACCCAGTACTTC. It is translated as CSVEGTSGESTGRTQYF.

This sequence joins TRBV24-1 and TRBJ2-4; weak D call: TRBD2 (5 bases). The CDR3 covers 16 residues. Trimming removed 4 bases at V and 2 bases at J, with 14 bases between. In germline, CDR1 is KGHDR, CDR2 SFDVKD. The CDR3 DNA is TGTGCCACCAGTGACCCGCGAGGGAGTTCCAAAAACATTCAGTACTTC. Residues: CATSDPRGSSKNIQYF.

The chain carries TRBV20-1 and TRBJ2-7; 7 nucleotides match TRBD1. CDR3 length: 13 amino acids. Trimming cost V 6 bases and J 0 bases; bases outside gene matches: 5. The germline gives CDR1 DFQATT, CDR2 SNEGSKA (reference sequence). The CDR3: CSALDRSSYEQYF. The CDR3 DNA sequence: TGCAGTGCCTTGGACAGGAGCTCCTACGAGCAGTACTTC.

This clonotype appeared a few times. This chain connects TRBV7-8 to TRBJ2-7, with 8 bases matching TRBD1. V dropped 5 bases and J dropped 5; count of bases not matched to a gene: 11. Germline assignment: CDR1 SGHVS and CDR2 FQNEAQ. The CDR3 runs 15 residues. The CDR3 reads CASSRIDRGGNEQYF. The CDR3 nucleotides read TGTGCCAGCAGCCGAATAGACAGGGGCGGGAACGAGCAGTACTTC.

J is TRBJ2-3 and V is TRBV12-5; the D is unclear. Germline values: CDR1 LGHNT, CDR2 FRNRAP. Trimming pared 1 base from V and 2 bases from J, leaving 7 bases between. This CDR3 region has 14 residues. CDR3 DNA: TGTGCTAGTGGTTTGGGGCAGCCCACAGATACGCAGTATTTT. It yields the protein CASGLGQPTDTQYF.

This chain uses TRBV20-1 with TRBJ2-4, with a weak D call TRBD2 (5 bases). V was shortened by 2 bases and J by 5 bases, with 16 bases between the two germline ends. Germline-derived CDR1 and CDR2 are DFQATT and SNEGSKA (reference sequence). CDR3 length: 15 residues. CDR3 nucleotides: TGCAGTGCTAGACGGGCTAGCCTTCCCGAAAACATTCAGTACTTC. Translation: CSARRASLPENIQYF.